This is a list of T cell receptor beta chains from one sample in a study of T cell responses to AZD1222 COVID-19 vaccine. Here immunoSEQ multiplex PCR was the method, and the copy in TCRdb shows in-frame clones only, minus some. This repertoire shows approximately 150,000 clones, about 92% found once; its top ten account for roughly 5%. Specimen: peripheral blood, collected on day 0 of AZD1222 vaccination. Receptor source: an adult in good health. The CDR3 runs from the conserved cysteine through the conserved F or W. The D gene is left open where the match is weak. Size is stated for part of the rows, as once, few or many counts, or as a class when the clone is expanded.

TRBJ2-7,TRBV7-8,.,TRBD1,CASSPERQGTYEQYF,TGTGCCAGCAGCCCGGAGAGACAGGGAACCTACGAGCAGTACTTC
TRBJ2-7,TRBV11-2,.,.,CASSVKAGGVPYEQYF,TGTGCCAGCAGCGTAAAGGCCGGCGGTGTTCCCTACGAGCAGTACTTC
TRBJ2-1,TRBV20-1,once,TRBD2,CSASSPSGSALYNEQFF,TGCAGTGCTAGTTCACCTAGCGGGAGCGCCCTGTACAATGAGCAGTTCTTC
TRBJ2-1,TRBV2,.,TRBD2,CASSGTSGRGQFF,TGTGCCAGCAGTGGGACTAGCGGGAGGGGACAGTTCTTC
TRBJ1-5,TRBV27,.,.,CASSLYGEGDNQPQHF,TGTGCCAGCAGTTTATACGGGGAAGGCGACAATCAGCCCCAGCATTTT
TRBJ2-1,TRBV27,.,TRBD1,CASRWTGDNEQFF,TGTGCCAGCCGTTGGACAGGGGACAATGAGCAGTTCTTC
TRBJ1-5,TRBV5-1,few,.,CASSPGVGSQPQHF,TGCGCCAGCAGCCCCGGCGTCGGGTCTCAGCCCCAGCATTTT
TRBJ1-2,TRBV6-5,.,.,CASSYSTGPGGYTF,TGTGCCAGCAGTTACTCTACAGGGCCTGGGGGCTACACCTTC
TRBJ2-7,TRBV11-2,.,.,CASSLRVYEQYF,TGTGCCAGCAGCTTGAGGGTCTACGAGCAGTACTTC
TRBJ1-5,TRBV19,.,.,CASSPGTRNQPQHF,TGTGCCAGTAGTCCGGGGACAAGAAATCAGCCCCAGCATTTT
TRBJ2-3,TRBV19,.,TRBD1,CASSINTLTGDETDTQYF,TGTGCCAGTAGTATCAACACCCTTACAGGGGACGAAACAGATACGCAGTATTTT
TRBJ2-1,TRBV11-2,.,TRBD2,CASSLVGTSGGMGNEQFF,TGTGCCAGCAGCTTAGTCGGGACTAGCGGGGGGATGGGCAATGAGCAGTTCTTC
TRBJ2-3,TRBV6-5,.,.,CASIAPRGTQYF,TGTGCCAGCATCGCGCCGCGGGGTACGCAGTATTTT
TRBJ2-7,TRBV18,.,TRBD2,CASSPSWTGLAGGYEQYF,TGTGCCAGCTCACCATCCTGGACGGGACTAGCGGGTGGATACGAGCAGTACTTC
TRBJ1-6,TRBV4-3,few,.,CASSQDQLNSPLHF,TGCGCCAGCAGCCAAGATCAGTTGAATTCACCCCTCCACTTT
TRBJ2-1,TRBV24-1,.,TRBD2,CATSDSLAETNEQFF,TGTGCCACCAGTGACTCCCTAGCGGAGACAAATGAGCAGTTCTTC
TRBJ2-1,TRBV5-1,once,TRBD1,CASSLRTGGFGEQFF,TGCGCCAGCAGCTTGAGGACAGGGGGCTTTGGTGAGCAGTTCTTC
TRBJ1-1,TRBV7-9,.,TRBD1,CASSLDRTGAGTEAFF,TGTGCCAGCAGCTTAGATCGGACAGGGGCGGGCACTGAAGCTTTCTTT
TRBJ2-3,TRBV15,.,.,CATSLRITDTQYF,TGTGCCACCAGCCTTCGCATAACAGATACGCAGTATTTT
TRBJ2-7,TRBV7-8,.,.,CASSKTDEQYF,TGTGCCAGCAGCAAGACGGACGAGCAGTACTTC
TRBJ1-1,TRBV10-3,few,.,CATQREGGNTEAFF,TGTGCCACACAACGCGAGGGGGGAAACACTGAAGCTTTCTTT
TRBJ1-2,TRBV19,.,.,CASTAGDYGYTF,TGTGCCAGTACTGCAGGGGATTATGGCTACACCTTC
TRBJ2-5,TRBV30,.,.,CAWSMGLQETQYF,TGTGCCTGGAGTATGGGACTGCAAGAGACCCAGTACTTC
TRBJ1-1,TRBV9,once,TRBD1,CASSPGQGTTEAFF,TGTGCCAGCAGCCCGGGACAGGGGACGACTGAAGCTTTCTTT
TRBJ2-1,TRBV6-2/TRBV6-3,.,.,CASSYGSGTYNEQFF,TGTGCCAGCAGTTACGGAAGCGGAACCTACAATGAGCAGTTCTTC
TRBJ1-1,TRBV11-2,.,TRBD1,CASSRTTGTTEAFF,TGTGCCAGCAGCCGAACGACAGGGACCACTGAAGCTTTCTTT
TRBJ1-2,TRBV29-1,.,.,CSAGREREVGYTF,TGCAGCGCCGGCCGAGAGAGGGAAGTGGGCTACACCTTC
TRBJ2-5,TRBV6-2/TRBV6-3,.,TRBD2,CASSYSSGGQETQYF,TGTGCCAGCAGTTACTCTTCGGGAGGCCAAGAGACCCAGTACTTC
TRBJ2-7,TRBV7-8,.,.,CASSRGGEALYEQYF,TGTGCCAGCAGCCGAGGGGGGGAGGCTCTCTACGAGCAGTACTTC
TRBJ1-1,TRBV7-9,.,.,CASSLNTEAFF,TGTGCCAGCAGCTTAAACACTGAAGCTTTCTTT
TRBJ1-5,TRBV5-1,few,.,CASSLVGSNQPQHF,TGCGCCAGCAGCTTGGTGGGGTCCAATCAGCCCCAGCATTTT
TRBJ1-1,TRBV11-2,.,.,CASSLEFGKMNTEAFF,TGTGCCAGCAGCTTAGAGTTTGGGAAAATGAACACTGAAGCTTTCTTT
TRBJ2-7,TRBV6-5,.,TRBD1,CASRDRVPYEQYF,TGTGCCAGCAGAGACAGGGTCCCCTACGAGCAGTACTTC
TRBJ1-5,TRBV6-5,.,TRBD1,CASRDRAYSNQPQHF,TGTGCCAGCAGGGACAGGGCCTATAGCAATCAGCCCCAGCATTTT
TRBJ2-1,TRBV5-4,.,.,CASSPGGTRNEQFF,TGTGCCAGCAGCCCCGGGGGTACGAGAAATGAGCAGTTCTTC
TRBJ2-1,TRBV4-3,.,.,CASSQDRASVNEQFF,TGCGCCAGCAGCCAAGATAGGGCTAGCGTTAATGAGCAGTTCTTC
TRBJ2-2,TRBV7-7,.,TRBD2,CASSPRERGTGELFF,TGTGCTAGCAGCCCGAGGGAGCGGGGAACCGGGGAGCTGTTTTTT
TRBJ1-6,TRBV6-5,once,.,CASSPLGVDSPLHF,TGTGCCAGCAGTCCCTTGGGGGTCGATTCACCCCTCCACTTT
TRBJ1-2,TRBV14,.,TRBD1,CASRRTGARNYGYTF,TGTGCCAGCAGAAGGACAGGGGCCAGGAACTATGGCTACACCTTC
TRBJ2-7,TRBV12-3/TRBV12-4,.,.,CASSPGLSYEQYF,TGTGCCAGCAGTCCAGGACTCTCCTACGAGCAGTACTTC
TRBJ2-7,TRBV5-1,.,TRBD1,CASSATGTAYEQYF,TGCGCCAGCAGCGCCACCGGGACAGCCTACGAGCAGTACTTC
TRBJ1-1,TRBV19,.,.,CASSPQEGRSTEAFF,TGTGCCAGTAGTCCCCAGGAGGGAAGGAGCACTGAAGCTTTCTTT
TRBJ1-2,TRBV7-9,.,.,CASSYSGTNYGYTF,TGTGCCAGCAGCTACTCGGGGACTAACTATGGCTACACCTTC
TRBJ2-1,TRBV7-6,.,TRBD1,CASSLVSGTGNNEQFF,TGTGCCAGCAGCTTAGTATCCGGGACAGGGAACAATGAGCAGTTCTTC
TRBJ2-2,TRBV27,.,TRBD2,CASSLLTSGGPNTGELFF,TGTGCCAGCAGTTTATTGACTAGCGGGGGGCCGAACACCGGGGAGCTGTTTTTT
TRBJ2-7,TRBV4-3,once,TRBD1,CASSQEWDSSTTYEQYF,TGCGCCAGCAGCCAAGAATGGGACAGTTCAACCACCTACGAGCAGTACTTC
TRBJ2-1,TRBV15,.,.,CATSPGAGLGNEQFF,TGTGCCACCAGTCCGGGGGCAGGACTAGGAAATGAGCAGTTCTTC
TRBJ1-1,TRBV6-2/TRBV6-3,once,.,CASSYSTGGRRWLNTEAFF,TGTGCCAGCAGTTACTCGACCGGGGGGCGCAGGTGGTTGAACACTGAAGCTTTCTTT
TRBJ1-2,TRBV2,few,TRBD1,CASSADRGTFYGYTF,TGTGCCAGCAGTGCCGACAGGGGGACCTTCTATGGCTACACCTTC